The clone carrying this T cell receptor beta chain was recorded many times. Its antigen is as yet unknown. The sample belongs to a study of shared clonotypes between healthy human individuals. General observations from the study: Even with large depth, rarefaction showed that sorted-subset sequencing was incomplete. Naive CD4 clonotype sharing across a few donors was about 5%.

Germline V gene lookup returns CDR1 ENHRY and CDR2 SYGVKD. V shed 8 bases and J shed 4 bases, with 12 bases lying between them. The CDR3 extends over 13 amino acids. TCRdb's table, derived via immunoSEQ multiplex PCR, lists solely in-frame clones and lacks some. The profile shows roughly 1,100,000 clones, approximately 68% of them singletons. The J gene is TRBJ2-1, the V gene TRBV10-3; the D gene is possibly TRBD2 (5 bases). Sequenced sample: memory CD4+ T cells sorted from blood. Sample subset: CD45RA-negative fraction. The receptor was isolated from a man between 18 and 35 years old in good health. In DNA form, the CDR3 reads TGTGCCATCTACGGGTCGGGGTACAATGAGCAGTTCTTC. Protein product: CAIYGSGYNEQFF.